The 27 T cell receptor beta chains given below trace back to one sample, sequenced in a study of breast tumors, draining lymph nodes, adjacent tissues (dated by TCRdb to between 2015 and 2016). The receptor library was made with multiplex PCR. The sequencer was an Illumina HiSeq 2000. TCRdb redid the processing of the public reads, applying fastp at Q25 and MiXCR, and retained in-frame beta chains. Every entry covers one CDR3 protein and lists the most common genes and DNA from its rows. The sample contains 130,000 or so distinct CDR3 sequences, around 22% of them found a single time. About 2.6% of the sample belongs to the ten largest clones. The axillary draining lymph nodes of breast cancer patients were the source of the lymph node samples. The sequenced sample consisted of axillary lymph node tissue. The receptors were gathered from a female donor with breast cancer. Some clones in this sample may be carry-over from other donors' samples.

Note on this clonotype: A much bigger clone sits one base away, suggesting this may be a read error. The rearrangement links TRBV6-2 or TRBV6-3 to TRBJ2-1, with 11 nucleotides matching TRBD1. Germline V gene sequence: CDR1 MNHEY, CDR2 SVGEGT. The CDR3 contains 14 residues. The junction had 2 bases not matched to a gene; V was cut back by 2 bases and J by 8 bases. The CDR3: CASSYRTGGDEQFF. The CDR3 DNA reads TGTGCCAGCAGTTACCGGACAGGGGGCGATGAGCAGTTCTTC.

The chain joins TRBV5-6 to TRBJ1-2, with 10 bases lining up with TRBD1. This CDR3 region has 15 residues. The V segment lost 0 bases and the J segment 8 bases; nucleotides outside the gene matches: 7. CDR1 and CDR2 from the germline V gene are SGHDT and YYEEEE. The CDR3 protein is CASSLVGTGVRGYTF. Written as DNA, the CDR3 is TGTGCCAGCAGCTTGGTCGGGACAGGGGTAAGGGGCTACACCTTC.

Comments on this clonotype: This sequence may be a read error, since a much larger clone differs from it by one base. The chain carries TRBV2 and TRBJ1-5; 7 bases fit TRBD1. This CDR3 has 18 amino acids. Germline CDR1 SNHLY, CDR2 FYNNEI. CDR3 in DNA: TGTGCCAGCAGCGTCAACAGGGGAGGGGCGGTTAGCAATCAGCCCCCGCATTTT. It translates to CASSVNRGGAVSNQPPHF.

This clonotype occurred many times. The chain joins TRBV11-2 to TRBJ2-3; 8 bases map to TRBD2. The CDR3 runs 17 residues. Trimming took 2 bases from V and 1 from J; bases not matched to a gene: 8. Germline CDR1 SGHAT, CDR2 FQNNGV. The CDR3 is CASSLIAGTSGTDTQYF. The CDR3, as DNA: TGTGCCAGCAGCTTAATAGCGGGGACCTCTGGCACAGATACGCAGTATTTT.

About this clonotype itself: A read error may account for a junction end that differs from germline. The chain couples TRBV5-5 to TRBJ1-3, with D unresolved. Looked up from germline, CDR1 is SGHKS and CDR2 is YYEKEE (reference sequence). The CDR3 has 16 residues. The CDR3 loop reads CASSLEQISSGDTIYF. CDR3 in DNA: TGTGCCAGCAGCTTAGAACAGATCAGCTCTGGAGACACCATATATTTT.

Concerning this clonotype itself: A much larger clone differs by one base, so this may be a read error. The CDR3 protein is CSAMLWNTGELVF. CDR3 nucleotides: TGCAGTGCCATGCTCTGGAACACCGGGGAGCTGGTTTTT. This chain connects TRBV20-1 to TRBJ2-2, with a tentative D call TRBD2 (5 bases). Germline CDR1 is DFQATT and CDR2 is SNEGSKA (reference sequence). The CDR3 totals 13 residues.

The chain links TRBV28 to TRBJ2-7; 15 bases are shared with TRBD2. With V trimmed by 5 bases and J by 6 bases, 2 bases remained unmatched. The CDR3 has 14 amino acids. Germline CDR1 reads MDHEN; CDR2 reads SYDVKM. The CDR3 DNA reads as TGTGCCAGCAGTAGGACTAGCGGGAGGGGCGAGCAGTACTTC. Amino acid sequence: CASSRTSGRGEQYF.

A word on this clonotype: A single base separates this from a much larger clone, so it may be a read error. The V and J genes are TRBV11-2 and TRBJ2-7; unclear D gene. Trimming took off 4 bases at V and 1 base at J, with 14 bases between the two ends. Germline CDR1 SGHAT, CDR2 FQNNGV. The CDR3 is made up of 15 amino acids. Written as DNA, the CDR3 is TGTGCCAGCAGCTCGAGATTTACAGAATCCTACGAGCAGTACTTC. It codes for CASSSRFTESYEQYF.

This clonotype was detected ten times or more. The V call is TRBV12-3 or TRBV12-4, the J call TRBJ2-7, with 9 bases identical to TRBD1. The CDR3 totals 13 residues. After removal of 7 bases from V and 2 bases from J, the junction contained 3 bases not matched to a gene. The DNA for the CDR3 is TGTGCCAGCACCCGGACAGGGGCCTACGAGCAGTACTTC. This translates into CASTRTGAYEQYF.

The V call is TRBV20-1, the J call TRBJ2-6, with D unresolved. This CDR3 is built from 12 residues. The germline CDR1 and CDR2 sequences are DFQATT and SNEGSKA (reference sequence). Trimming shortened V by 6 bases and J by 3 bases, and 6 bases separated the two germline ends. The CDR3 sequence is CSAKVGANVLTF. CDR3 bases: TGCAGTGCAAAAGTTGGGGCCAACGTCCTGACTTTC.

This clonotype was detected ten times or more. The chain recombines TRBV20-1 with TRBJ2-3; 15 bases match TRBD2. V shed 2 bases and J 4 bases; nucleotides not matched to a gene: 13. The V gene's germline CDR1 is DFQATT and CDR2 SNEGSKA (reference sequence). This CDR3 spans 19 amino acids. This chain's CDR3 is CSARPGLAGGSMRADTQYF. CDR3 bases: TGCAGTGCTAGACCGGGACTAGCGGGAGGTAGTATGAGGGCAGATACGCAGTATTTT.

This clonotype was counted between two and nine times. The V and J genes are TRBV6-1 and TRBJ2-6; D is unclear. V shed 5 bases and J shed 0 bases, with 11 bases lying between them. CDR3 length: 16 residues. Germline CDR1 and CDR2: MNHNS and SASEGT. CDR3 DNA: TGTGCCAGCAGTTATCAGTCTTTCTCTGGGGCCAACGTCCTGACTTTC. This translates into CASSYQSFSGANVLTF.

This clonotype was observed a single time. Just one base apart from a much larger clone, this may be a read error. The genes are TRBV6-5 and TRBJ2-2, with 10 bases fitting TRBD2. The germline V gene has CDR1 MNHEY and CDR2 SVGAGI. This CDR3 region has 19 residues. DNA for the CDR3: TGTGCCAGCAGTCACTCACCAACTACTAGCGGGGCGAACACCGGGGAGCTGTTTTTT. Its translation is CASSHSPTTSGANTGELFF.

The rearrangement joins TRBV28 to TRBJ2-1, with 7 bases lining up with TRBD2. The V gene's germline CDR1 is MDHEN and CDR2 SYDVKM. The CDR3 runs 16 residues. V lost 6 bases to trimming and J lost 5 bases; unmatched junction nucleotides: 13. CDR3 sequence reads: CASRTASGSRDNEQFF. In DNA, the CDR3 is TGTGCCAGCAGGACCGCTAGCGGTTCCAGGGACAATGAGCAGTTCTTC.

The sample holds many counts of this clonotype. The V and J genes are TRBV12-5 and TRBJ2-1; D is undetermined. Germline-derived CDR1 and CDR2 are LGHNT and FRNRAP. Trimming cost V 2 bases and J 4 bases, with 0 bases left between them. This CDR3 is 11 amino acids long. The CDR3 protein is CASGLYNEQFF. CDR3 coding DNA: TGTGCTAGTGGTTTGTACAATGAGCAGTTCTTC.

This clonotype was observed at least ten times. The J gene is TRBJ2-1, the V gene TRBV4-3; a possible D gene is TRBD1 (7 bases). The CDR3 covers 16 residues. Per the germline V gene, CDR1 is LGHNA and CDR2 is YSLEER. Trimming cost V 1 base and J 5 bases, with 15 bases left between them. This CDR3 reads CASSQAAAGGNNEQFF. For the CDR3, the DNA is TGCGCCAGCAGCCAAGCGGCGGCAGGGGGGAACAATGAGCAGTTCTTC.

In its sample, this clonotype was seen many times. The gene calls are TRBV12-3 or TRBV12-4 and TRBJ2-5; TRBD2 aligns across 9 bases. The CDR3 runs 17 residues. Losses at the gene ends were 6 bases for V and 7 bases for J; bases not matched to a gene: 18. The CDR3 DNA is TGTGCCAGCAGCCACTCAGGTCAGCGGGAGGTCCGGGGGACCCAGTACTTC. Residues: CASSHSGQREVRGTQYF.

This clonotype has only a few counts. With a much larger clone just one base away, this may be a read error. J is TRBJ1-6 and V is TRBV5-6; D unclear. V was shortened by 1 base and J by 6 bases, with 11 bases between the two germline ends. There are 15 residues in the CDR3. From germline, CDR1 is SGHDT and CDR2 YYEEEE. The CDR3 is CASSLRSLFNSPLHF. In nucleotides, the CDR3 is TGTGCCAGCAGCTTGCGGTCGCTCTTTAATTCACCCCTCCACTTT.

On this clonotype itself: A read error may be the cause here, since a much bigger clone is one base away. The missing conserved phenylalanine or tryptophan at the end of this CDR3 makes a read error likely. The chain combines TRBV5-8 with TRBJ1-5, with TRBD1 identical over 9 bases. The CDR3 is made up of 15 amino acids. The V segment lost 5 bases and the J segment 1 base; nucleotides outside the gene matches: 4. Germline assignment: CDR1 SGHTS and CDR2 YDEGEE. This CDR3 is CASSPGTGSNQPQHV. Written as DNA, the CDR3 is TGTGCCAGCAGTCCCGGGACAGGGAGCAATCAGCCCCAGCATGTT.

At least ten counts were recorded for this clonotype. The V and J genes are TRBV7-8 and TRBJ2-3, with 7 bases lining up with TRBD2. The CDR3 has 16 residues. Germline V gene sequence: CDR1 SGHVS, CDR2 FQNEAQ. V shed 1 base and J 2 bases; nucleotides not matched to a gene: 6. The CDR3 is CASSLERGPFTDTQYF. In DNA form, the CDR3 reads TGTGCCAGCAGCTTAGAGCGGGGTCCCTTCACAGATACGCAGTATTTT.

The J gene is TRBJ2-4, the V gene TRBV3-1; the D gene is possibly TRBD2 (5 bases). This CDR3 has 15 amino acids. The germline gives CDR1 LGHDT, CDR2 YNNKEL (reference sequence). V was cut by 2 bases and J by 1 base, with 9 bases left in between. The CDR3 DNA follows: TGTGCCAGCAGCCAATTTAGCGTGGCCAAAAACATTCAGTACTTC. The encoded protein is CASSQFSVAKNIQYF. The whole variable domain, filled in from reference TRBV3-1 and TRBJ2-4, reads DTAVSQTPKYLVTQMGNDKSIKCEQNLGHDTMYWYKQDSKKFLKIMFSYNNKELIINETVPNRFSPKSPDKAHLNLHINSLELGDSAVYFCASSQFSVAKNIQYFGAGTRLSVL.

This clonotype was seen repeatedly, ten times or more. The genes are TRBV14 and TRBJ2-1; no reliable D call. This CDR3 comprises 13 residues. Deletions cut 1 base from V and 6 bases from J, with 7 bases between. Germline V CDR1 and CDR2: SGHDN, FVKESK. The CDR3 is CASSQVSPNEQFF. CDR3 bases: TGTGCCAGCAGCCAAGTCTCCCCCAATGAGCAGTTCTTC.

Of note for this clonotype: Being one base from a much bigger clone, this may be a read error. The chain carries TRBV7-6 and TRBJ2-1, with a tentative D call TRBD2 (5 bases). Between the trimmed V and J ends, which lost 5 bases and 1 base, there was a span of 12 bases. Germline CDR1 and CDR2: SGHVS and FNYEAQ. The CDR3 contains 15 residues. CDR3 DNA: TGTGCCAGCAGCCTCGTCGGGATTTCCTACAATGAGCAGTTCTTC. Translated, it gives CASSLVGISYNEQFF.

A word on this clonotype: It is unclear where the CDR3 begins or ends on the DNA, so no DNA is shown, and the CDR3 is as TCRdb lists it. The chain uses TRBV7-5 and TRBJ2-3. TRBV7-5 is tagged as a pseudogene. The CDR3 spans 14 residues, counting both ends. CDR3 in amino acids: CISVPEAGTDTQYF.

Concerning this clonotype: One end of the junction does not line up with germline, which may come from a read error. In DNA, the CDR3 is TGTGCCAGCAGCGGTGGCGGGAGAGGAGGATACAATGAGCAGTTGTTC. Translating gives CASSGGGRGGYNEQLF. The rearrangement links TRBV11-1 to TRBJ2-1, with 7 positions matching TRBD2. The CDR3 runs 16 residues. CDR1 is SGHAT and CDR2 is FQDESV in the germline V gene (reference sequence).

The table lists this clonotype with many counts. The chain recombines TRBV5-4 with TRBJ2-7; TRBD2 aligns across 15 bases. V lost 4 bases and J lost 4; bases outside the gene matches: 3. Germline V gene data show CDR1 as SGHNT and CDR2 as YYREEE (reference sequence). The length of the CDR3 is 15 residues. The chain's CDR3 is CASSVGTSGRYEQYF. The CDR3 region has the DNA TGTGCCAGCAGCGTCGGGACTAGCGGGAGGTACGAGCAGTACTTC.

The sample holds many counts of this clonotype. The chain employs TRBV5-1 and TRBJ1-2, with D possibly matching TRBD1 (5 bases). The ends were cut back, 0 bases at V and 8 bases at J, with 14 bases in the middle. This CDR3 spans 14 amino acids. Germline assignment: CDR1 SGHRS and CDR2 YFSETQ. The CDR3 DNA reads TGCGCCAGCAGCTTGGGGGACGTGATGTGGGGCTACACCTTC. The encoded protein is CASSLGDVMWGYTF. The full variable domain, with the rest looked up from reference TRBV5-1 and TRBJ1-2, is KAGVTQTPRYLIKTRGQQVTLSCSPISGHRSVSWYQQTPGQGLQFLFEYFSETQRNKGNFPGRFSGRQFSNSRSEMNVSTLELGDSALYLCASSLGDVMWGYTFGSGTRLTVV.